A single T cell receptor beta chain is shown here with its context. After isolation, RNA underwent reverse transcription to generate cDNA as the sequencing template. Libraries were prepared by immunoSEQ multiplex PCR; TCRdb keeps only in-frame clonotypes and omits some of them. The table includes over 70,000 clones, around 61% detected once. These data originate in a study of CD8+ T cells in alopecia areata. Treatment denoted: oral pan-JAK inhibitor, 5-10 mg twice daily. Lesional scalp tissue (obtained by punch biopsy) and peripheral blood were collected from alopecia areata patients. Germline V CDR1 and CDR2: SEHNR, FQNEAQ (reference sequence). V was shortened by 1 base and J by 9 bases, with 13 bases between the two germline ends. CDR3 size: 14 residues.

The receptor's source is a human donor with alopecia areata. V usage is TRBV7-9 and J usage is TRBJ2-1; D not certain. The starting material was CD8+ T cells sorted from blood, obtained at week 24, from a patient treated with tofacitinib. DNA of the CDR3: TGTGCCAGCAGCTTAGGAGTCGTACAATCTGAGCAGTTCTTC. Its protein is CASSLGVVQSEQFF.